The present T cell receptor (beta chain) was sequenced within a study of blood T cell repertoires in COVID-19. The age range of participants was about 18 to 89 years, with residence in about 25 US areas. Each participant's cohort was designated according to participant-reported clinical history. In the original workflow: Amplifying reference gene primers gave estimates of nucleated cell counts. TCRdb's table, derived via immunoSEQ multiplex PCR, lists solely in-frame clones and lacks some. V and J calls and clone size come straight from that table; D and trimming were deduced from the DNA. The sample yields about 220,000 clones, 88% seen once. Germline trimming cut 5 bases from V and 3 bases from J; bases unmatched to any gene: 6. Per the germline V gene, CDR1 is SQVTM and CDR2 is ANQGSEA. This CDR3 spans 14 amino acids.

The sequencing input was PBMCs or T cells enriched from blood (not recorded which). The genes are TRBV29-1 and TRBJ2-1; 8 positions agree with TRBD2. This receptor was taken from a young woman who had recovered from COVID-19. Here the CDR3 DNA reads TGCAGCGTTACCTCGGGGGGGGGCTACAATGAGCAGTTCTTC. Translation gives CSVTSGGGYNEQFF.